A single sample gave rise to the 4 T cell receptor beta chains below, sequenced in a study of shared clonotypes between healthy human individuals. Sequencing used immunoSEQ multiplex PCR; TCRdb keeps in-frame clones, though not all of them. The data show millions of clones, more than 85% seen once. The specimen sequenced was naive CD4+ T cells from PBMCs. Subset meaning: CD45RA+ positively selected. The receptors derive from a man between 18 and 35 years old in good health. Some clones in this sample may be carry-over from other donors' samples.

Concerning this clone: At one end, the junction sequence differs from germline, possibly due to a read error. This chain connects TRBV28 to TRBJ2-7; unclear D gene. The CDR3 contains 19 residues. Germline V gives CDR1 MDHEN, CDR2 SYDVKM. The CDR3 coding sequence is TGTGCCAGCACCCCAGATGCCGGAAGGTCCGTTAAAGAAGGCCCCGATCGGACCTTC. Its translation is CASTPDAGRSVKEGPDRTF.

This chain links TRBV7-2 with TRBJ1-3; D remains ambiguous. Germline-derived CDR1 and CDR2 are SGHTA and FQGNSA. The V end was cut by 3 bases, the J end by 4 bases, with 7 bases between. The CDR3 loop spans 13 amino acids. The CDR3 loop reads CASSFPGGNTIYF. CDR3 nucleotides: TGTGCCAGCAGCTTCCCGGGGGGAAACACCATATATTTT.

V and J are TRBV7-2 and TRBJ2-5; 10 bases fit TRBD2. This CDR3 comprises 15 residues. From germline, CDR1 is SGHTA and CDR2 FQGNSA. V was clipped by 5 bases and J by 5 bases; unmatched bases: 8. As DNA, the CDR3 is TGTGCCAGCAGCCTAGGAGCGGGAGGGCCGGAGACCCAGTACTTC. This sequence encodes CASSLGAGGPETQYF.

A word on this clone: This same CDR3 is encoded by further DNA sequences in the sample. The chain couples TRBV5-1 to TRBJ1-5; 7 nucleotides align to TRBD1. Germline lookup yields CDR1 SGHRS and CDR2 YFSETQ. The length of the CDR3 is 13 residues. Losses at the gene ends were 4 bases for V and 5 bases for J; bases not matched to a gene: 3. The CDR3 DNA reads as TGCGCCAGCAGCCCAGACAGGGATCAGCCCCAGCATTTT. It encodes CASSPDRDQPQHF. Drawing the rest from reference TRBV5-1 and TRBJ1-5, the complete variable domain is KAGVTQTPRYLIKTRGQQVTLSCSPISGHRSVSWYQQTPGQGLQFLFEYFSETQRNKGNFPGRFSGRQFSNSRSEMNVSTLELGDSALYLCASSPDRDQPQHFGDGTRLSIL.